This TCR beta chain is from a study of blood T cells in healthy people across ages. Germline CDR1 and CDR2: SNHLY and FYNNEI. The CDR3 consists of 15 residues. V was shortened by 3 bases and J by 0 bases, with 12 bases between the two germline ends. Sample-barcoded 5' priming and a J-beta primer mix drove a second PCR of roughly 6 to 12 cycles. TCRdb itself ran the 5' RACE reads through MiXCR, one entry per CDR3 protein. This sample has 550,000 to 750,000 distinct CDR3 sequences; around 21% occur once, and the top ten carry roughly 3.7%. V and J are TRBV2 and TRBJ2-7, with D possibly TRBD1 on 5 matching bases. This TCR was sampled from a man aged 65-85 years in good health. Input material: blood. CDR3 bases: TGTGCCAGCAGTGAGAACAGGCTGAGCTCCTACGAGCAGTACTTC. It encodes CASSENRLSSYEQYF.